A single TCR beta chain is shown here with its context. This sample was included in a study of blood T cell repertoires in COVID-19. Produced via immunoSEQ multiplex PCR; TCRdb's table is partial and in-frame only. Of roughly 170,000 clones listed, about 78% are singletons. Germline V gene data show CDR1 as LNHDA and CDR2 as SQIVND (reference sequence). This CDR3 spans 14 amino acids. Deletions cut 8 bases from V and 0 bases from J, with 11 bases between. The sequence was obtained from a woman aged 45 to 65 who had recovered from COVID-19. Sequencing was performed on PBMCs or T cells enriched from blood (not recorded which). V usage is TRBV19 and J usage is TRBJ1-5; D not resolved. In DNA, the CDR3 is TGTGCCAGTGCCACAGTCTATAGCAATCAGCCCCAGCATTTT. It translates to CASATVYSNQPQHF.